A selection of T cell receptor beta chains follows, all from one sample in a study of T cell repertoires in aging, cancer and after chemotherapy. TCRdb re-derived calls from the multiplex PCR reads in MiXCR, one entry per CDR3 protein. The data contain about 3,000 distinct CDR3 sequences, around 30% of them seen just once; the ten biggest clones take up over 12%. The sequencing sample was made of blood. Receptors were obtained from a human donor in good health. CDR3s include the opening cysteine and the closing phenylalanine or tryptophan. D genes are given only for firm matches.

J gene,V gene,CDR3 length,D gene,CDR3 protein
TRBJ1-2,TRBV20-1,11,.,CSVASNYGYTF
TRBJ2-1,TRBV19,18,TRBD2,CASSIDSGAGGSRDEQFF
TRBJ2-7,TRBV7-9,14,.,CASSPGSSAYEQYF
TRBJ1-5,TRBV7-6,14,.,CASSLFDPDQPQHF
TRBJ2-7,TRBV5-1,16,TRBD2,CASSSGLAGTSYEQYF
TRBJ1-5,TRBV30,15,.,CAWSGGVAASDPQHF
TRBJ2-4,TRBV5-4,15,.,CASSWGASGKNIQYF
TRBJ2-7,TRBV12-3/TRBV12-4,13,.,CASSLVIYGEQYF
TRBJ2-2,TRBV28,14,.,CASSLTGNTGELFF
TRBJ1-2,TRBV29-1,11,.,CSVTITGGYTF
TRBJ2-5,TRBV5-1,14,.,CASSLADSQETQYF
TRBJ2-5,TRBV7-9,15,.,CASSMPGSRIETQYF
TRBJ2-1,TRBV19,13,.,CASSLGGADEQFF
TRBJ2-5,TRBV19,14,.,CASSIRGFQETQYF
TRBJ2-2,TRBV6-6,13,.,CASSLRAAGELFF
TRBJ1-5,TRBV27,14,.,CATRKQGSFEPQHF
TRBJ2-1,TRBV7-2,15,TRBD1,CASSLRDRPYNEQFF
TRBJ2-7,TRBV5-1,16,.,CASSPGSAYTGPEQYF
TRBJ2-5,TRBV7-2,15,.,CASSVSATLRETQYF
TRBJ2-1,TRBV13,20,TRBD2,CASSLGGLAGGTYSYNEQFF
TRBJ1-4,TRBV10-3,18,.,CAISGGDRFRRANEKLFF
TRBJ2-5,TRBV19,14,.,CASSIHGGQETQYF
TRBJ2-1,TRBV7-6,12,.,CASSRTYNEQFF
TRBJ1-1,TRBV23-1,18,.,CASSQKARPQSRRRDTFF
TRBJ2-7,TRBV14,15,.,CASSQDHFSAYEQYF
TRBJ1-6,TRBV27,17,.,CASSSTHGMGINSPLHF
TRBJ2-3,TRBV7-2,16,TRBD1,CASSLTGAPRTDTQYF
TRBJ2-7,TRBV27,15,.,CASSLSGLSGYEQYF
TRBJ2-1,TRBV20-1,14,.,CSATLRTRGGEQFF
TRBJ2-1,TRBV29-1,16,.,CSVELLAGIGRNEQFF
TRBJ1-2,TRBV27,14,.,CASSSLGLNYGYTF
TRBJ1-2,TRBV18,15,.,CASSQGRGLNYGYTF
TRBJ2-6,TRBV20-1,16,.,CSPTRDSGAGANVLTF
TRBJ2-1,TRBV12-3/TRBV12-4,13,.,CASSRDSYNEQFF
TRBJ2-3,TRBV27,13,.,CASSLRGTDTQYF
TRBJ1-1,TRBV30,9,.,CAWRVEAFF
TRBJ1-2,TRBV6-6,14,.,CASSHRGQGGSYTF
.,TRBV4-3,13,.,CASSPVGEREQYF
TRBJ1-3,TRBV5-5,16,TRBD1,CASRTGGAGSGNTIYF
TRBJ1-2,TRBV2,12,.,CASSQSNYGYTF
TRBJ1-5,TRBV20-1,14,TRBD1,CSAREDREFQPQHF